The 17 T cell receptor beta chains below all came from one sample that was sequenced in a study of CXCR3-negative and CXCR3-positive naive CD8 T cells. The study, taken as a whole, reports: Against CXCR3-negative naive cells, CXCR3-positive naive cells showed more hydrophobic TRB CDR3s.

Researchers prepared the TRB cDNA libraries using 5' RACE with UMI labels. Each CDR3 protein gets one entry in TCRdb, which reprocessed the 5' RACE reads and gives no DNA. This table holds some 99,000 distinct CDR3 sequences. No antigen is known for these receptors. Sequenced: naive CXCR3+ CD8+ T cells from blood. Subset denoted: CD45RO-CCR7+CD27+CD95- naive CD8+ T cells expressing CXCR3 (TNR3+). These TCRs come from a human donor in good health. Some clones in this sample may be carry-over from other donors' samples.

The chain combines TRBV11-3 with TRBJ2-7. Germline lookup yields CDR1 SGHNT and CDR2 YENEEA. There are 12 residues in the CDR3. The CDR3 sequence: CASSGDSYEQYF. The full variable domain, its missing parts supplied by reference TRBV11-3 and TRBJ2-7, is EAGVVQSPRYKIIEKKQPVAFWCNPISGHNTLYWYLQNLGQGPELLIRYENEEAVDDSQLPKDRFSAERLKGVDSTLKIQPAELGDSAVYLCASSGDSYEQYFGPGTRLTVT.

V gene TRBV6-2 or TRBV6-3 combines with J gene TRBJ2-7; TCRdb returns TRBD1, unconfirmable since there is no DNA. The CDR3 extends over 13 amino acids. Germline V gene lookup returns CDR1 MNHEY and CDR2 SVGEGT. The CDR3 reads CASSYGDSYEQYF.

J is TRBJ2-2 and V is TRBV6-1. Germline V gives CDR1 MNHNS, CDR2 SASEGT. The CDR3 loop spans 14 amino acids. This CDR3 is CASSEVRGTGELFF.

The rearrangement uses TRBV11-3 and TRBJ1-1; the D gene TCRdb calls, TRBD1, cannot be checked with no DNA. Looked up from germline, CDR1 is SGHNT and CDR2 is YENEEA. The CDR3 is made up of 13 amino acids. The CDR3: CASGQGTNTEAFF.

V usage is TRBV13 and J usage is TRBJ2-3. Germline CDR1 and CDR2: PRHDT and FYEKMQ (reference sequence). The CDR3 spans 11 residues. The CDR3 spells CATLVRDTQYF.

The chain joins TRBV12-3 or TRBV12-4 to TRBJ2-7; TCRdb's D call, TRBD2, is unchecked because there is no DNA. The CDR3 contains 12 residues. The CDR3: CASVAGGYEQYF.

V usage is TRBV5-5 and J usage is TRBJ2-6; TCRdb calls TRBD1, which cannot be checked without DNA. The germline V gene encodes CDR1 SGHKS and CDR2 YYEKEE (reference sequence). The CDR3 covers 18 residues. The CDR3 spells CASSFWGQPSSGANVLTF.

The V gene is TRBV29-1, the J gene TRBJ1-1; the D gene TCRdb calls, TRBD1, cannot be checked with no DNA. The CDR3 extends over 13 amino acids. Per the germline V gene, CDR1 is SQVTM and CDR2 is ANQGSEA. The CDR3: CSVESGQGPEAFF. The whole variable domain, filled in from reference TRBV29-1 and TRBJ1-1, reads SAVISQKPSRDICQRGTSLTIQCQVDSQVTMMFWYRQQPGQSLTLIATANQGSEATYESGFVIDKFPISRPNLTFSTLTVSNMSPEDSSIYLCSVESGQGPEAFFGQGTRLTVV.

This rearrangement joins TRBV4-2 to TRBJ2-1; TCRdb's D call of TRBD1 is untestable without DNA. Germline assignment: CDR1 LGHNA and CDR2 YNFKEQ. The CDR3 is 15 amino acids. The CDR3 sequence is CASSPLSEAYNEQFF.

CDR3 sequence: CASSQEILGNGLVSPGDTQYF. The chain is built from TRBV4-3 and TRBJ2-3; TCRdb's assignment of TRBD1 cannot be checked, as there is no DNA. Per the germline V gene, CDR1 is LGHNA and CDR2 is YSLEER. The CDR3 contains 21 residues.

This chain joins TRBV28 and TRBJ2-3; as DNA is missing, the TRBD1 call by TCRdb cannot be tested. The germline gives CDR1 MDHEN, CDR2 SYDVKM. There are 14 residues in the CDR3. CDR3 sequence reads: CASSRGAGTDTQYF.

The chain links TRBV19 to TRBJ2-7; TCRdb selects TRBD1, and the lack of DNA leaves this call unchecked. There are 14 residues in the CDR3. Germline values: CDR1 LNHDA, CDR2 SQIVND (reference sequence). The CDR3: CASSPSGVSYEQYF.

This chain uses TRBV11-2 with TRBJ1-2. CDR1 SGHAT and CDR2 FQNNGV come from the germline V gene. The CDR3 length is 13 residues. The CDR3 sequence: CASSLATNYGYTF.

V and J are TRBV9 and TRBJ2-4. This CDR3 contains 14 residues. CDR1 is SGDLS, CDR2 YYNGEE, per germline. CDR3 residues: CASSEGLAKNIQYF.

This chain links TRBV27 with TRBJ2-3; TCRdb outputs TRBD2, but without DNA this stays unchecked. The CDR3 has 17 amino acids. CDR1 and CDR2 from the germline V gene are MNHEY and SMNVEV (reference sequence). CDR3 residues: CASSFELAGDGTDTQYF.

The CDR3 sequence is CASSYSLDRPNTEAFF. The V gene is TRBV6-5, the J gene TRBJ1-1; there is no DNA to check the TCRdb D call of TRBD1. Germline V gene data show CDR1 as MNHEY and CDR2 as SVGAGI. The CDR3 has 16 residues.

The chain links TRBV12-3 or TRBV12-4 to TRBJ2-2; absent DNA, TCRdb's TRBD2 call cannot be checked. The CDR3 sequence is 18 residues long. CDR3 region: CASSFSPAGGPNTGELFF.